This T cell receptor (beta chain) was recorded in a study of T cells in pancreatic ductal adenocarcinoma. Only in-frame clones appear in the TCRdb table, and some are missing; sequencing was by immunoSEQ multiplex PCR. The sample includes more than 85,000 clones, roughly 96% of them seen just once. No neoadjuvant therapy was given to the selected pancreatic ductal adenocarcinoma patients before their surgery. CDR3 size: 13 residues. Germline CDR1 and CDR2: SGHTA and FQGTGA. The junction had 6 bases not matched to a gene; V was cut back by 5 bases and J by 8 bases. The chain is built from TRBV7-3 and TRBJ2-1, with 7 positions matching TRBD1. Material: PBMCs. The sequence was collected from a human donor with pancreatic ductal adenocarcinoma. The CDR3 DNA reads TGTGCCAGCAGCCGGACAGGTTACGATGAGCAGTTCTTC. Its protein product is CASSRTGYDEQFF.